This T cell receptor beta chain was obtained from a study of shared clonotypes between healthy human individuals. Repertoires were generated with immunoSEQ multiplex PCR, while TCRdb's copy carries only in-frame clones and drops some. The data show under 2.5 million clones, with roughly 92% seen just once and around 0.35% held by the top ten. Turning to this clone: The antigen is unknown.

Points from the study as a whole: Clonotypes shared by all four donors outscored non-shared clonotypes in generation probability.

The V gene end was trimmed by 4 bases and the J gene end by 3 bases; junction bases not matched to a gene: 2. The CDR3 extends over 13 amino acids. Germline V gene lookup returns CDR1 SGHRS and CDR2 YFSETQ. This chain uses TRBV5-1 with TRBJ1-2; 8 positions agree with TRBD1. What was sequenced was naive CD4+ T cells from PBMCs. Subset here: CD45RA+ positively selected. The TCR sequence derives from a man in his late teens or twenties in good health. Some clones in this sample may be carry-over from other donors' samples. In DNA, the CDR3 is TGCGCCAGCAGCATGACAGGGGACTATGGCTACACCTTC. It encodes CASSMTGDYGYTF.